This is a list of T cell receptor beta chains from one sample in a study of tumor-infiltrating lymphocytes in primary liver carcinoma. TCRdb processed the multiplex PCR reads anew with MiXCR; each CDR3 protein has one entry. The data contain 300,000 to 400,000 distinct CDR3 sequences, roughly two thirds of them singletons. Sequences were obtained from peripheral blood. The receptors originated from a man aged 35 to 55 with primary liver carcinoma and hepatitis B virus infection. CDR3s include the opening cysteine and the closing phenylalanine or tryptophan. Fields, in order: D gene, clone size, J gene, CDR3 length, V gene, CDR3 protein, CDR3 DNA. D genes are given only for firm matches. Expanded clones are given a class, and other clones once, few, many or no size at all.

D: NA
size: NA
J: TRBJ1-6
length: 13
V: TRBV29-1
CDR3: CSTRDRSNSPLHF
DNA: TGCAGCACCCGAGACCGTAGCAATTCACCCCTCCACTTT

D: NA
size: NA
J: TRBJ1-5
length: 17
V: TRBV4-1
CDR3: CASSQVPGRGAEQSQHF
DNA: TGCGCCAGCAGCCAAGTTCCGGGACGGGGGGCGGAACAGTCCCAGCATTTT

D: TRBD1
size: NA
J: TRBJ2-2
length: 18
V: TRBV6-5
CDR3: CASREGQGFGLNTGELFF
DNA: TGTGCCAGCAGGGAGGGACAGGGGTTTGGGTTGAACACAGGGGAGCTGTTTTTT

D: TRBD1
size: NA
J: TRBJ2-7
length: 15
V: TRBV28
CDR3: CASSTYRGLFDEQYF
DNA: TGTGCCAGCAGCACCTACAGGGGGCTATTCGACGAGCAGTACTTC

D: NA
size: NA
J: TRBJ2-3
length: 14
V: TRBV12-3/TRBV12-4
CDR3: CANSFAGSTDTQYF
DNA: TGTGCCAACAGTTTTGCGGGAAGCACAGATACGCAGTATTTT

D: TRBD1
size: few
J: TRBJ1-1
length: 16
V: TRBV6-2/TRBV6-3
CDR3: CASSYSSRTGGTEAFF
DNA: TGTGCCAGCAGTTACTCGTCCAGGACAGGGGGCACTGAAGCTTTCTTT

D: NA
size: many
J: TRBJ2-7
length: 12
V: TRBV6-1
CDR3: CASSEGVYEQYF
DNA: TGTGCCAGCAGTGAAGGAGTCTACGAGCAGTACTTC

D: TRBD1
size: NA
J: TRBJ1-2
length: 14
V: TRBV29-1
CDR3: CSVGPETGGYGYIF
DNA: TGCAGCGTAGGCCCAGAGACAGGGGGATATGGCTACATCTTC

D: NA
size: NA
J: TRBJ2-3
length: 15
V: TRBV5-1
CDR3: CASGPASGFSDTRYF
DNA: TGCGCCAGCGGGCCCGCTTCGGGGTTTTCAGATACGCGGTATTTT

D: NA
size: once
J: TRBJ2-1
length: 16
V: TRBV11-2
CDR3: CANSLSGVLPYHEQLF
DNA: TGTGCCAACAGCTTAAGCGGAGTCTTGCCCTACCATGAGCAGTTATTC

D: NA
size: NA
J: TRBJ1-1
length: 13
V: TRBV14
CDR3: CASSQDLQSEALF
DNA: TGTGCCAGCAGCCAAGATTTACAGAGTGAAGCTCTCTTT

D: NA
size: NA
J: TRBJ2-3
length: 15
V: TRBV28
CDR3: CASATPSVSTDTQYF
DNA: TGTGCCAGCGCTACCCCCTCAGTGAGCACAGATACGCAGTATTTT

D: NA
size: NA
J: TRBJ2-7
length: 16
V: TRBV28
CDR3: CASSPPFGSRAYEQYF
DNA: TGTGCCAGCAGTCCCCCCTTCGGCAGTAGGGCCTACGAGCAGTACTTC

D: NA
size: NA
J: TRBJ1-1
length: 13
V: TRBV11-2
CDR3: CASILVLDTEALF
DNA: TGTGCCAGCATCTTAGTTCTTGACACTGAAGCTCTCTTT

D: NA
size: NA
J: TRBJ1-1
length: 15
V: TRBV29-1
CDR3: CSVAGRDKGGTEAFF
DNA: TGCAGCGTCGCTGGCCGGGACAAGGGTGGCACTGAAGCTTTCTTT

D: NA
size: NA
J: TRBJ2-7
length: 15
V: TRBV11-1
CDR3: CVSSLGRGFTYEQYF
DNA: TGTGTCAGCAGCTTAGGAAGGGGGTTTACCTACGAGCAGTACTTC

D: NA
size: many
J: TRBJ2-5
length: 15
V: TRBV6-5
CDR3: CASSYSSGTQETQYF
DNA: TGTGCCAGCAGTTACTCGTCCGGAACTCAAGAGACCCAGTACTTC

D: NA
size: NA
J: TRBJ1-1
length: 11
V: TRBV13
CDR3: CASSPRVRVFF
DNA: TGTGCCAGCAGCCCACGGGTGAGGGTTTTCTTT

D: TRBD1
size: NA
J: TRBJ1-5
length: 13
V: TRBV7-8
CDR3: CASSGTVNQPQHF
DNA: TGTGCCAGCAGCGGGACAGTCAATCAGCCCCAGCATTTT